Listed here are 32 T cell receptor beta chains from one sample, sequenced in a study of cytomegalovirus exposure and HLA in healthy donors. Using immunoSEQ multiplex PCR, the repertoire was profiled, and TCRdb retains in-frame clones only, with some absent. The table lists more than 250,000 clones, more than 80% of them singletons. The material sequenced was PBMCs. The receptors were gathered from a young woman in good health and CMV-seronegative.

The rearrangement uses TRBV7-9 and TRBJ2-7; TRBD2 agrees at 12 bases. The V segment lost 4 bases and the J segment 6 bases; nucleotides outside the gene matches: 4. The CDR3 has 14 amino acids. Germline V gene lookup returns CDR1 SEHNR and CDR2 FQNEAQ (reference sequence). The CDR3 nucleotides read TGTGCCAGCAGCTCACTAGCGGGAGGTGCCGAGCAGTACTTC. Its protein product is CASSSLAGGAEQYF.

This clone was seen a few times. The DNA for the CDR3 is TGTGCCAGCAGCTTCCAGGGGAACTATGGCTACACCTTC. Translating gives CASSFQGNYGYTF. The chain combines TRBV5-6 with TRBJ1-2, with D perhaps matching TRBD1 (6 bases). In germline, CDR1 is SGHDT, CDR2 YYEEEE. V was shortened by 2 bases and J by 2 bases, with 7 bases between the two germline ends. The CDR3 is 13 residues long.

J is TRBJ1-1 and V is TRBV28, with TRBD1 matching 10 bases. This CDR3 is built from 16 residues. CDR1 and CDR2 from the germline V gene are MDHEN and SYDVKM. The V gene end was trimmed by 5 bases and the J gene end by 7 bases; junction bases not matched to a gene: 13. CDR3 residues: CASSPRTGGYIGEAFF. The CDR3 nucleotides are TGTGCCAGCAGTCCCCGGACAGGGGGGTATATTGGTGAAGCTTTCTTT.

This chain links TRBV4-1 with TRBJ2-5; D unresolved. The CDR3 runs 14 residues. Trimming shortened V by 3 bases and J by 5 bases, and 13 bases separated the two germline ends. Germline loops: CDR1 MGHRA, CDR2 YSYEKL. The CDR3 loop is CASSHGPAWETQYF. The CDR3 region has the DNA TGCGCCAGCAGCCATGGCCCCGCTTGGGAGACCCAGTACTTC.

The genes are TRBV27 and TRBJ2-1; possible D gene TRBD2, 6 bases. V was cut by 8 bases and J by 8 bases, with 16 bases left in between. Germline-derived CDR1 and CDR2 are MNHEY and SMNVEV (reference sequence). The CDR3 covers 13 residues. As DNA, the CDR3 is TGTGCCAGCTCCCCGACTAGTCGCTATGAGCAGTTCTTC. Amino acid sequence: CASSPTSRYEQFF.

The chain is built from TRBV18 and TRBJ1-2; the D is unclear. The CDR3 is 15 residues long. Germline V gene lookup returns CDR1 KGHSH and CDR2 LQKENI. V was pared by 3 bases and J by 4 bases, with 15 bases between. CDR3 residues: CASSPSESGSYGYTF. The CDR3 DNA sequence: TGTGCCAGCTCACCCTCCGAGTCGGGGAGCTATGGCTACACCTTC. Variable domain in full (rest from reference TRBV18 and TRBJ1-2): NAGVMQNPRHLVRRRGQEARLRCSPMKGHSHVYWYRQLPEEGLKFMVYLQKENIIDESGMPKERFSAEFPKEGPSILRIQQVVRGDSAAYFCASSPSESGSYGYTFGSGTRLTVV.

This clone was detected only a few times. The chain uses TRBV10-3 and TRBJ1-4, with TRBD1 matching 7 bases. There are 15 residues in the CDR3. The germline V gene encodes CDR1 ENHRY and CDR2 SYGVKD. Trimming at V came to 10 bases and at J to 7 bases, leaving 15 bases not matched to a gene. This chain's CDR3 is CATDSGQPWGEKLFF. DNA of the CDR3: TGTGCCACCGATTCGGGACAGCCCTGGGGTGAAAAACTGTTTTTT.

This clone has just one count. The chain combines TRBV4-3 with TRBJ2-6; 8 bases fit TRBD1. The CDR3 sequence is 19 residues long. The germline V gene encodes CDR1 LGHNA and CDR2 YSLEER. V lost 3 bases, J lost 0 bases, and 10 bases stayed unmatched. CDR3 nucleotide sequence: TGCGCCAGCAGCCATCCGGGCGGGACAGGCCTCTCTGGGGCCAACGTCCTGACTTTC. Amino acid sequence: CASSHPGGTGLSGANVLTF.

DNA for the CDR3: TGTGCCAGCCAACCTAGCGGGAGCTACGAGCAGTACTTC. Protein sequence: CASQPSGSYEQYF. V and J are TRBV7-7 and TRBJ2-7, with 10 positions matching TRBD2. V lost 8 bases, J lost 3 bases, and 4 bases stayed unmatched. The CDR3 is 13 amino acids. Germline CDR1 and CDR2: SSHAT and FNYEAQ (reference sequence).

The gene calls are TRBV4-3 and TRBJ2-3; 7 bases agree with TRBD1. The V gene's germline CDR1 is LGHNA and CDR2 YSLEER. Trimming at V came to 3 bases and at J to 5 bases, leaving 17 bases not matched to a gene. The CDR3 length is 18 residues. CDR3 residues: CASSQEFSTGPLIDTQYF. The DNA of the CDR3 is TGCGCCAGCAGCCAGGAGTTCTCGACAGGGCCCCTCATAGATACGCAGTATTTT.

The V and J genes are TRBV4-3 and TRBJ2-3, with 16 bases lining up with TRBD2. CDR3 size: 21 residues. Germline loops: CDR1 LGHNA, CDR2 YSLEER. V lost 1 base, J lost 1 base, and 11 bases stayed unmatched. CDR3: CASSQVYTGLAGGHGTDTQYF. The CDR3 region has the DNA TGCGCCAGCAGCCAAGTGTACACGGGACTAGCGGGAGGGCACGGCACAGATACGCAGTATTTT.

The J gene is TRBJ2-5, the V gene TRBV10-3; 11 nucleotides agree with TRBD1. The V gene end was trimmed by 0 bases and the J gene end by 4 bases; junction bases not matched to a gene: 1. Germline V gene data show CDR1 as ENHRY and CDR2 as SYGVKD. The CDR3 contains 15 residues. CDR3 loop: CAISESGTGGETQYF. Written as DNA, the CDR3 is TGTGCCATCAGTGAGTCGGGGACAGGGGGAGAGACCCAGTACTTC.

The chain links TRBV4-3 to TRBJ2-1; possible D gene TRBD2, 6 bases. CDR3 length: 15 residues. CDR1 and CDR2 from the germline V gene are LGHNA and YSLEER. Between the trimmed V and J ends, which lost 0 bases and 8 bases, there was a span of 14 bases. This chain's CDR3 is CASSQEGEGRYEQFF. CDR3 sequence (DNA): TGCGCCAGCAGCCAAGAAGGTGAAGGGAGGTATGAGCAGTTCTTC.

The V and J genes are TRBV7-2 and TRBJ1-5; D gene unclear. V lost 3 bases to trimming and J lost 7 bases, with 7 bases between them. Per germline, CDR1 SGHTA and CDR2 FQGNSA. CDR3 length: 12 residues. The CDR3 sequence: CASSLPGQPQHF. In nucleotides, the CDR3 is TGTGCCAGCAGCTTGCCAGGCCAGCCCCAGCATTTT.

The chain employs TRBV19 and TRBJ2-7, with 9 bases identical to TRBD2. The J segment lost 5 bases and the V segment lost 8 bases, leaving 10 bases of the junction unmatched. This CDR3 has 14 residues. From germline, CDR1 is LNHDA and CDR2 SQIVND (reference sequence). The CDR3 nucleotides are TGTGCCAGTGCTTTTTCTAGCGGGATCAACGAGCAGTACTTC. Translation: CASAFSSGINEQYF.

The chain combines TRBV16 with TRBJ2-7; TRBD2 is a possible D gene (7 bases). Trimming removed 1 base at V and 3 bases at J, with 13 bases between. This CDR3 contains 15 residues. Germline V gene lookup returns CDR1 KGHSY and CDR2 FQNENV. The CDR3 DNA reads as TGTGCCAGCAGCCAATTCGGGCGGGGGCTCTACGAGCAGTACTTC. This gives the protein CASSQFGRGLYEQYF.

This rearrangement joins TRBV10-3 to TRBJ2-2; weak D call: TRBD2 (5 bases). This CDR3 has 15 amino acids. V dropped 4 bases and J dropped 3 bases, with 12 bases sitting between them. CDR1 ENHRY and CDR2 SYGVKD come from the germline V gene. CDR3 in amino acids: CAISVTGSYTGELFF. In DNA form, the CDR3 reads TGTGCCATCAGTGTAACGGGGTCCTACACCGGGGAGCTGTTTTTT.

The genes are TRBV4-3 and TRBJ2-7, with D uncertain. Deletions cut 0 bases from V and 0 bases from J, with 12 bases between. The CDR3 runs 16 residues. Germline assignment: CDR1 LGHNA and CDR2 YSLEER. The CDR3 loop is CASSQELVSSSYEQYF. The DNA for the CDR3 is TGCGCCAGCAGCCAAGAATTGGTCTCTAGCTCCTACGAGCAGTACTTC.

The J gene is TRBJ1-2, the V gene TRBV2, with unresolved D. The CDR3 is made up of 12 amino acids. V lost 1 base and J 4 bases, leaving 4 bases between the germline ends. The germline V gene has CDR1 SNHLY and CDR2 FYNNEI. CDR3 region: CASSEEAYGYTF. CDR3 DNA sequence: TGTGCCAGCAGTGAAGAAGCCTATGGCTACACCTTC.

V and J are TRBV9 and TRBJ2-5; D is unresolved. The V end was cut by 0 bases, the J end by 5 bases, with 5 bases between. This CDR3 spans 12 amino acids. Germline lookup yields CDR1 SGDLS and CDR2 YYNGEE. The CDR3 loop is CASSVDGETQYF. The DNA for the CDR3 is TGTGCCAGCAGCGTAGACGGGGAGACCCAGTACTTC.

In nucleotides, the CDR3 is TGTGCCAGCAGCTTGGGGGCCGCTGGCTACACCTTC. This codes for CASSLGAAGYTF. This chain connects TRBV7-9 to TRBJ1-2; weak D call: TRBD1 (6 bases). Looked up from germline, CDR1 is SEHNR and CDR2 is FQNEAQ (reference sequence). The CDR3 sequence is 12 residues long. Trimming pared 3 bases from V and 7 bases from J, leaving 9 bases between. Filled out from reference TRBV7-9 and TRBJ1-2, the complete variable domain reads DTGVSQNPRHKITKRGQNVTFRCDPISEHNRLYWYRQTLGQGPEFLTYFQNEAQLEKSRLLSDRFSAERPKGSFSTLEIQRTEQGDSAMYLCASSLGAAGYTFGSGTRLTVV.

CDR3 sequence reads: CASSLALGEEALRETQYF. The CDR3 DNA reads TGTGCCAGCAGCTTGGCCCTGGGGGAGGAAGCATTACGGGAGACCCAGTACTTC. The chain joins TRBV5-6 to TRBJ2-5, with a weak D call TRBD2 (6 bases). There are 18 residues in the CDR3. V lost 0 bases and J 5 bases, leaving 23 bases between the germline ends. Germline CDR1 SGHDT, CDR2 YYEEEE.

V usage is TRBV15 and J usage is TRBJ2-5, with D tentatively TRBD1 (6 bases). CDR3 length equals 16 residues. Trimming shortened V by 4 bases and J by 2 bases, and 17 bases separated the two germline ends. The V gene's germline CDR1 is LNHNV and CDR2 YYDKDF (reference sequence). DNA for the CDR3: TGTGCCACCAGCAAGTTCGCCGGGCAGGGGCAAGAGACCCAGTACTTC. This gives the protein CATSKFAGQGQETQYF.

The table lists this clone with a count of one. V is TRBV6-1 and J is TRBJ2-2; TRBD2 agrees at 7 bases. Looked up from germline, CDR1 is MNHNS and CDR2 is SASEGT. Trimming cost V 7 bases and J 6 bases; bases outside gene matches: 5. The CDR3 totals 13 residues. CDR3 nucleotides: TGTGCCAGCATCGTTCGGGGGGCCGGGGAGCTGTTTTTT. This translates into CASIVRGAGELFF.

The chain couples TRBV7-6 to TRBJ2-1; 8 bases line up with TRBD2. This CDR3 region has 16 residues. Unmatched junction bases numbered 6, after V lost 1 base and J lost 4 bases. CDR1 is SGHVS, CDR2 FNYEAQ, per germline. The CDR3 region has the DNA TGTGCCAGCAGCTTAGAAGGGACTAGTCAATACAATGAGCAGTTCTTC. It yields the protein CASSLEGTSQYNEQFF. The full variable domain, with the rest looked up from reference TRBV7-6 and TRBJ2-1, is GAGVSQSPRYKVTKRGQDVALRCDPISGHVSLYWYRQALGQGPEFLTYFNYEAQQDKSGLPNDRFSAERPEGSISTLTIQRTEQRDSAMYRCASSLEGTSQYNEQFFGPGTRLTVL.

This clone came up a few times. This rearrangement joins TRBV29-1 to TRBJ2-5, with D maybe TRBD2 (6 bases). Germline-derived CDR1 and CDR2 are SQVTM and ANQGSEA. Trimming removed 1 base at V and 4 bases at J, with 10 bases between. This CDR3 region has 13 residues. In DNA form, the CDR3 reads TGCAGCGTTGAAGCCGGGGGAGGAGAGACCCAGTACTTC. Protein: CSVEAGGGETQYF. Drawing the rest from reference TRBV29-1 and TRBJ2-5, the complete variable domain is SAVISQKPSRDICQRGTSLTIQCQVDSQVTMMFWYRQQPGQSLTLIATANQGSEATYESGFVIDKFPISRPNLTFSTLTVSNMSPEDSSIYLCSVEAGGGETQYFGPGTRLLVL.

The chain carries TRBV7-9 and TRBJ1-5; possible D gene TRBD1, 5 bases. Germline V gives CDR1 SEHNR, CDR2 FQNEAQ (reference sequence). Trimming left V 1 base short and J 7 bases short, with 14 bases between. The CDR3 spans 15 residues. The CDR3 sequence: CASSLGEGREQPQHF. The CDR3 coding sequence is TGTGCCAGCAGCTTAGGTGAGGGGAGGGAACAGCCCCAGCATTTT.

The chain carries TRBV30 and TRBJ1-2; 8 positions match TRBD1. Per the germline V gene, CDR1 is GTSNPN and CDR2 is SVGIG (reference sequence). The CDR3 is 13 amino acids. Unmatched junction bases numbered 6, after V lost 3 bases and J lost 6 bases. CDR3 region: CAWRRTGLNGYTF. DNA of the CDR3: TGTGCCTGGAGAAGGACAGGGCTGAATGGCTACACCTTC. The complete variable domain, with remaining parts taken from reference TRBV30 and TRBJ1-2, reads SQTIHQWPATLVQPVGSPLSLECTVEGTSNPNLYWYRQAAGRGLQLLFYSVGIGQISSEVPQNLSASRPQDRQFILSSKKLLLSDSGFYLCAWRRTGLNGYTFGSGTRLTVV.

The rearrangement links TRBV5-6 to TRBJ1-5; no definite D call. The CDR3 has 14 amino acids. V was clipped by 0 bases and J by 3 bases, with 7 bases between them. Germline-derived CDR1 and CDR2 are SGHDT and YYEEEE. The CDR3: CASSLVRFNQPQHF. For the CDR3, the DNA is TGTGCCAGCAGCTTGGTACGGTTCAATCAGCCCCAGCATTTT. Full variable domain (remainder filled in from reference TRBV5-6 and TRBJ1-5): DAGVTQSPTHLIKTRGQQVTLRCSPKSGHDTVSWYQQALGQGPQFIFQYYEEEERQRGNFPDRFSGHQFPNYSSELNVNALLLGDSALYLCASSLVRFNQPQHFGDGTRLSIL.

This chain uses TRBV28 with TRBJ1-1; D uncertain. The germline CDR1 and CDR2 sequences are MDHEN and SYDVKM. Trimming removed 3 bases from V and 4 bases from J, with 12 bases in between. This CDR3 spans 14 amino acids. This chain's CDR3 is CASSLGRSGTEAFF. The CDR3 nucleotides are TGTGCCAGCAGTTTGGGGAGGTCGGGCACTGAAGCTTTCTTT.

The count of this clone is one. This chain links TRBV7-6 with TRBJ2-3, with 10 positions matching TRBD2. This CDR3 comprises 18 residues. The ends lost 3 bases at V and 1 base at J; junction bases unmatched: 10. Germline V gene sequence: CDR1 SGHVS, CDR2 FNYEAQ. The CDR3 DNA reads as TGTGCCAGCAGCTTGGCTCCTATAGCGGGAGGAGGCACAGATACGCAGTATTTT. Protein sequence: CASSLAPIAGGGTDTQYF.

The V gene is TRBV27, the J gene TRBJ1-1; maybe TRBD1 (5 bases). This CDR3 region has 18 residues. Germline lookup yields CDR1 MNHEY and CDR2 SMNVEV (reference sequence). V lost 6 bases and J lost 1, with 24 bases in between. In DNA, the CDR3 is TGTGCCAGCAGCCCACGGGGGACTGCGGGGGTCAAGAACACTGAAGCTTTCTTT. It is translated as CASSPRGTAGVKNTEAFF.